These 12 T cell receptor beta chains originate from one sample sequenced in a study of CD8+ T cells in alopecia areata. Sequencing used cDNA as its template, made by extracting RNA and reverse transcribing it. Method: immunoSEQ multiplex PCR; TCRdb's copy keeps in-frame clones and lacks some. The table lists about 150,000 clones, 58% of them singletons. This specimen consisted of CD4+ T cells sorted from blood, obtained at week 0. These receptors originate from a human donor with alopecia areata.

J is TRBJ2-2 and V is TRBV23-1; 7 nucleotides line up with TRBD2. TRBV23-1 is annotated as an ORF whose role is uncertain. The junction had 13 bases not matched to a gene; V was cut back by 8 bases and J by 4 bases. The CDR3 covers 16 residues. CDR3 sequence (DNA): TGCGCCAGCCCCAAGGTGGCGGGGGTTGCCACCGGGGAGCTGTTTTTT. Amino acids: CASPKVAGVATGELFF.

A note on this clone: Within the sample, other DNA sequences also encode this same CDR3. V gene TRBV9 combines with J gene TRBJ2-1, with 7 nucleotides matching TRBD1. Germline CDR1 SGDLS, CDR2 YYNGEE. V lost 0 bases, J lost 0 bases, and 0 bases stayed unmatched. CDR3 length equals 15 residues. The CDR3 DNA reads TGTGCCAGCAGCGTAGCAGGGGGCTCCTACAATGAGCAGTTCTTC. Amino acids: CASSVAGGSYNEQFF.

CDR3 amino acids: CASSKTGTEAFF. The CDR3 nucleotides are TGCGCCAGCAGCAAGACGGGAACTGAAGCTTTCTTT. The rearrangement links TRBV4-1 to TRBJ1-1; D unclear. The V and J ends lost 5 bases and 5 bases respectively, with 9 bases between them. Germline assignment: CDR1 MGHRA and CDR2 YSYEKL. This CDR3 has 12 residues.

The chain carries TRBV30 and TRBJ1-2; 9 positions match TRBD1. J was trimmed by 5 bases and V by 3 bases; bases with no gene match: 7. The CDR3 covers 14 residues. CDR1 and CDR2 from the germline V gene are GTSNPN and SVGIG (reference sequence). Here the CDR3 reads CAWRETGGSYGYTF. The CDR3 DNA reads TGTGCCTGGAGGGAGACAGGGGGAAGTTATGGCTACACCTTC.

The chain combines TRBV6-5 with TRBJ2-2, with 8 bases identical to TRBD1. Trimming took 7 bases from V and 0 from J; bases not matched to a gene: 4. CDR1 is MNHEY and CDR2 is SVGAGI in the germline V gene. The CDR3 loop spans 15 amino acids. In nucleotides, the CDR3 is TGTGCCAGCACCCCACAGGGGGCGAACACCGGGGAGCTGTTTTTT. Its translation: CASTPQGANTGELFF.

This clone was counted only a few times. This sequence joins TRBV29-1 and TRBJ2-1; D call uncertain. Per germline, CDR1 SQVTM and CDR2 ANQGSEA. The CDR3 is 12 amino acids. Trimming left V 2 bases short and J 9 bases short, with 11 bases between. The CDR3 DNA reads TGCAGCGTTGAATACCTACTTGGTGAGCAGTTCTTC. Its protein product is CSVEYLLGEQFF.

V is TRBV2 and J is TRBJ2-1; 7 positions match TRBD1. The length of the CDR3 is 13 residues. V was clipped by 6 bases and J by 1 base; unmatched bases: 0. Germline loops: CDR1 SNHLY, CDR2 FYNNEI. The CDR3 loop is CASRDRSYNEQFF. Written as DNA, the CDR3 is TGTGCCAGCAGGGACAGGTCCTACAATGAGCAGTTCTTC.

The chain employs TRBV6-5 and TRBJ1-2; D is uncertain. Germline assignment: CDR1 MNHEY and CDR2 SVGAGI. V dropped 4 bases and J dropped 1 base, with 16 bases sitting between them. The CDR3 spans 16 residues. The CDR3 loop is CASSSSPGGLNYGYTF. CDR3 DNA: TGTGCCAGCAGTTCCTCCCCGGGCGGACTTAACTATGGCTACACCTTC.

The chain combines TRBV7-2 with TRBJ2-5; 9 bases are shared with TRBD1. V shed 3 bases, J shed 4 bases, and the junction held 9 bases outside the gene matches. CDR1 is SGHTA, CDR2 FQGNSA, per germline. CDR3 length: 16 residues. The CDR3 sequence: CASSFQQGAGGETQYF. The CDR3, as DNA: TGTGCCAGCAGCTTCCAACAGGGGGCAGGGGGAGAGACCCAGTACTTC.

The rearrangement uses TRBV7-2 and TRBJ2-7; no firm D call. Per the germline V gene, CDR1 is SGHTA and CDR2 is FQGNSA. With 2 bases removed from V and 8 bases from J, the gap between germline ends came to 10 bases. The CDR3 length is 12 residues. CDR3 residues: CASSLSPPQQYF. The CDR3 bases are TGTGCCAGCAGCTTATCCCCTCCACAGCAGTACTTC. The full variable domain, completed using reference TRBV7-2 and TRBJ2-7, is GAGVSQSPSNKVTEKGKDVELRCDPISGHTALYWYRQSLGQGLEFLIYFQGNSAPDKSGLPSDRFSAERTGGSVSTLTIQRTQQEDSAVYLCASSLSPPQQYFGPGTRLTVT.

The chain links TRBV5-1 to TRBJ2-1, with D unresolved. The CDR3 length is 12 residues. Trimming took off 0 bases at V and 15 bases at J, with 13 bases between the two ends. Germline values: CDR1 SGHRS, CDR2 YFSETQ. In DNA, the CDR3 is TGCGCCAGCAGCTTGGACTTTAGAGTCCTGTTCTTC. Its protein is CASSLDFRVLFF.

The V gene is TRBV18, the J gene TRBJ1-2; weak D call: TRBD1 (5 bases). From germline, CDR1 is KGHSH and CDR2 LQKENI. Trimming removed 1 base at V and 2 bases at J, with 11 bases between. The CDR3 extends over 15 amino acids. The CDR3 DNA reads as TGTGCCAGCTCACCACGGCAGGGCCCCAACTATGGCTACACCTTC. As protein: CASSPRQGPNYGYTF.